What follows are 29 T cell receptor beta chains derived from one specimen sequenced in a study of CD8 T cells in Susac syndrome. It was with random hexamers that about 0.45 to 1 ug RNA was reverse transcribed. In TCRdb, the immunoSEQ multiplex PCR reads were re-called with MiXCR into one record per CDR3 protein. The profile shows under 200,000 distinct CDR3 sequences, around 95% of them singletons. Specimen: CD8+ T cells from PBMCs. These receptors all come from a human donor with Susac syndrome.

The chain carries TRBV24-1 and TRBJ2-1; D not certain. This CDR3 is 12 amino acids long. CDR1 is KGHDR, CDR2 SFDVKD, per germline. Trimming took off 4 bases at V and 3 bases at J, with 3 bases between the two ends. The CDR3 protein is CATSEFYNEQFF. In DNA, the CDR3 is TGTGCCACCAGTGAGTTCTACAATGAGCAGTTCTTC.

In this sample, this clonotype turned up once. This chain uses TRBV20-1 with TRBJ1-1; weak D call: TRBD1 (5 bases). The CDR3 contains 13 residues. CDR1 and CDR2 from the germline V gene are DFQATT and SNEGSKA (reference sequence). Trimming removed 2 bases from V and 8 bases from J, with 15 bases in between. CDR3: CSARPGGVAEAFF. DNA for the CDR3: TGCAGTGCTAGACCCGGGGGGGTTGCAGAAGCTTTCTTT.

The CDR3 nucleotides are TGTGCCAGCAGTCGCTTTAGCGGGGGCTCGTACAATGAGCAGTTCTTC. Residues: CASSRFSGGSYNEQFF. The V and J genes are TRBV6-1 and TRBJ2-1, with TRBD2 identical over 9 bases. The CDR3 loop spans 16 amino acids. The trim removed 5 bases at V and 4 bases at J, leaving 9 bases unmatched. Germline V gene data show CDR1 as MNHNS and CDR2 as SASEGT.

V is TRBV24-1 and J is TRBJ2-7; TRBD2 is a possible D gene (5 bases). Trimming removed 4 bases at V and 0 bases at J, with 6 bases between. This CDR3 is built from 13 residues. From germline, CDR1 is KGHDR and CDR2 SFDVKD. The CDR3 DNA is TGTGCCACCAGTGACCGGGGCTCCTACGAGCAGTACTTC. The encoded protein is CATSDRGSYEQYF.

The chain has TRBV28 and TRBJ1-2, with TRBD1 matching over 7 bases. Looked up from germline, CDR1 is MDHEN and CDR2 is SYDVKM. CDR3 length equals 13 residues. The ends lost 3 bases at V and 6 bases at J; junction bases unmatched: 4. CDR3 DNA sequence: TGTGCCAGCAGTTTTGACAGGGAGGATGGCTACACCTTC. It translates to CASSFDREDGYTF.

The chain links TRBV14 to TRBJ2-7; D is unclear. Germline loops: CDR1 SGHDN, CDR2 FVKESK. The CDR3 runs 11 residues. V lost 1 base to trimming and J lost 7 bases, with 5 bases between them. CDR3 protein: CASSQVREQYF. The CDR3 nucleotides are TGTGCCAGCAGCCAAGTCCGGGAGCAGTACTTC.

The chain has TRBV6-5 and TRBJ2-1; 8 bases match TRBD2. V was clipped by 4 bases and J by 9 bases; unmatched bases: 11. There are 15 residues in the CDR3. CDR1 and CDR2 from the germline V gene are MNHEY and SVGAGI. CDR3 sequence reads: CASSLGGGPSSEQFF. The DNA of the CDR3 is TGTGCCAGCAGTTTGGGCGGGGGGCCTTCGAGTGAGCAGTTCTTC.

The chain employs TRBV6-5 and TRBJ1-3; D uncertain. Per germline, CDR1 MNHEY and CDR2 SVGAGI. V was pared by 2 bases and J by 4 bases, with 12 bases between. The CDR3 is made up of 15 amino acids. The CDR3 bases are TGTGCCAGCAGTTACGAGGGTGCGGAAGGAAACACCATATATTTT. This sequence encodes CASSYEGAEGNTIYF.

The chain links TRBV12-3 or TRBV12-4 to TRBJ1-2; 9 bases are a match to TRBD1. Losses at the gene ends were 5 bases for V and 2 bases for J; bases not matched to a gene: 3. This CDR3 is built from 14 residues. Here the CDR3 DNA reads TGTGCCAGCAGTCAACAGGGGGCCAACTATGGCTACACCTTC. It specifies CASSQQGANYGYTF.

The chain recombines TRBV9 with TRBJ2-1; the match to TRBD1 covers 8 bases. V shed 7 bases and J 5 bases; nucleotides not matched to a gene: 11. The CDR3 runs 15 residues. Germline assignment: CDR1 SGDLS and CDR2 YYNGEE. The CDR3 DNA reads as TGTGCCAGCGGAAAGGACGGGACAGGAGACAATGAGCAGTTCTTC. This codes for CASGKDGTGDNEQFF.

The rearrangement links TRBV9 to TRBJ2-1, with D possibly matching TRBD1 (6 bases). Germline CDR1 and CDR2: SGDLS and YYNGEE. V was shortened by 4 bases and J by 2 bases, with 19 bases between the two germline ends. CDR3 length equals 17 residues. The DNA for the CDR3 is TGTGCCAGCAGCCCCAGAACAGGGATTCAGGCCTACAATGAGCAGTTCTTC. Its translation: CASSPRTGIQAYNEQFF.

This chain links TRBV5-1 with TRBJ2-7, with 7 bases fitting TRBD1. The CDR3 spans 15 residues. Germline loops: CDR1 SGHRS, CDR2 YFSETQ. V trimming: 1 base; J trimming: 3 bases; junction bases outside the gene matches: 7. The CDR3 nucleotides are TGCGCCAGCAGCTTGAATTTTAACAGGGGCTACGAGCAGTACTTC. This gives the protein CASSLNFNRGYEQYF.

V and J are TRBV7-9 and TRBJ1-2; no reliable D call. The germline gives CDR1 SEHNR, CDR2 FQNEAQ (reference sequence). With 5 bases removed from V and 3 bases from J, the gap between germline ends came to 13 bases. The CDR3 loop spans 14 amino acids. CDR3 coding DNA: TGTGCCAGCAGCCATCTCGGGGAACACTATGGCTACACCTTC. Amino acids: CASSHLGEHYGYTF.

V is TRBV4-1 and J is TRBJ1-1; 7 nucleotides agree with TRBD1. The J segment lost 0 bases and the V segment lost 4 bases, leaving 2 bases of the junction unmatched. CDR3 length: 14 residues. Per germline, CDR1 MGHRA and CDR2 YSYEKL. CDR3 protein: CASSRGQVNTEAFF. CDR3 sequence (DNA): TGCGCCAGCAGCCGAGGACAGGTGAACACTGAAGCTTTCTTT.

This clonotype was observed a single time. This sequence joins TRBV7-9 and TRBJ2-7; TRBD2 might be the D (6 bases). There are 14 residues in the CDR3. Germline V lookup: CDR1 SEHNR, CDR2 FQNEAQ (reference sequence). The V gene lost 5 bases and the J gene lost 4 bases, with 15 bases spanning the gap. The CDR3 DNA is TGTGCCAGCAGCGCAGACCGGGACTTATACGAGCAGTACTTC. Amino acid sequence: CASSADRDLYEQYF.

The rearrangement uses TRBV12-3 or TRBV12-4 and TRBJ2-7; D is undetermined. V lost 2 bases and J 2 bases, leaving 10 bases between the germline ends. The CDR3 length is 14 residues. The CDR3 is CASSLLAEAYEQYF. The CDR3 DNA reads TGTGCCAGCAGTTTACTGGCGGAAGCCTACGAGCAGTACTTC.

The chain uses TRBV4-1 and TRBJ2-7; 9 bases are a match to TRBD2. V was clipped by 1 base and J by 0 bases; unmatched bases: 10. Germline CDR1 and CDR2: MGHRA and YSYEKL. The CDR3 contains 18 residues. The CDR3 spells CASSQGGSGGPRSYEQYF. The CDR3 nucleotides read TGCGCCAGCAGCCAAGGTGGTAGCGGGGGCCCCCGCTCCTACGAGCAGTACTTC.

The chain recombines TRBV7-9 with TRBJ2-1; D gene unclear. Trimming shortened V by 3 bases and J by 1 base, and 7 bases separated the two germline ends. Germline lookup yields CDR1 SEHNR and CDR2 FQNEAQ (reference sequence). This CDR3 has 14 amino acids. CDR3 sequence (DNA): TGTGCCAGCAGCTTGCTGGGGTCCTACAATGAGCAGTTCTTC. It yields the protein CASSLLGSYNEQFF.

The chain joins TRBV4-1 to TRBJ2-1; TRBD2 matches 9 bases. CDR1 and CDR2 from the germline V gene are MGHRA and YSYEKL. The CDR3 has 15 residues. Germline trimming cut 3 bases from V and 9 bases from J; bases unmatched to any gene: 9. The CDR3 DNA reads as TGCGCCAGCAGCCAGGCGGGAGGGAGACGGGGTGAGCAGTTCTTC. It yields the protein CASSQAGGRRGEQFF.

This clonotype appeared once. V and J are TRBV30 and TRBJ2-1; 8 bases match TRBD1. The CDR3 loop spans 14 amino acids. Losses at the gene ends were 3 bases for V and 9 bases for J; bases not matched to a gene: 10. CDR1 and CDR2 from the germline V gene are GTSNPN and SVGIG (reference sequence). The DNA of the CDR3 is TGTGCCTGGAGCTTCCTAGGGACAGGCTTTGAGCAGTTCTTC. It is translated as CAWSFLGTGFEQFF.

The rearrangement uses TRBV7-6 and TRBJ2-7; 10 positions match TRBD1. Trimming took 5 bases from V and 4 from J; bases not matched to a gene: 11. The germline V gene encodes CDR1 SGHVS and CDR2 FNYEAQ. The CDR3 runs to 16 residues. The CDR3 DNA reads TGTGCCAGCAGCCAGGGCGGCGGGACAGGGGTTTACGAGCAGTACTTC. Protein: CASSQGGGTGVYEQYF.

This rearrangement joins TRBV27 to TRBJ1-1, with D unresolved. Germline values: CDR1 MNHEY, CDR2 SMNVEV (reference sequence). The CDR3 contains 16 residues. V was cut by 0 bases and J by 0 bases, with 11 bases left in between. The CDR3 region has the DNA TGTGCCAGCAGTTTATCGAGGGTTGTAATGAACACTGAAGCTTTCTTT. Protein product: CASSLSRVVMNTEAFF.

The chain joins TRBV7-9 to TRBJ2-1; maybe TRBD2 (6 bases). The CDR3 sequence is 16 residues long. V was cut by 5 bases and J by 7 bases, with 21 bases left in between. Germline-derived CDR1 and CDR2 are SEHNR and FQNEAQ (reference sequence). DNA for the CDR3: TGTGCCAGCAGCGAAAGCCAATTGGACTATCTAAATGAGCAGTTCTTC. Translated, it gives CASSESQLDYLNEQFF.

The V call is TRBV30, the J call TRBJ1-2, with D perhaps matching TRBD1 (6 bases). V was clipped by 0 bases and J by 8 bases, with 7 bases between them. The CDR3 has 11 residues. Germline values: CDR1 GTSNPN, CDR2 SVGIG (reference sequence). The CDR3 protein is CAWSVGGGYTF. Here the CDR3 DNA reads TGTGCCTGGAGTGTTGGGGGCGGCTACACCTTC. The whole variable domain, remainder taken from reference TRBV30 and TRBJ1-2, is SQTIHQWPATLVQPVGSPLSLECTVEGTSNPNLYWYRQAAGRGLQLLFYSVGIGQISSEVPQNLSASRPQDRQFILSSKKLLLSDSGFYLCAWSVGGGYTFGSGTRLTVV.

This chain joins TRBV6-1 and TRBJ1-3, with D unresolved. V was shortened by 1 base and J by 0 bases, with 4 bases between the two germline ends. CDR1 is MNHNS and CDR2 is SASEGT in the germline V gene. The length of the CDR3 is 14 residues. Here the CDR3 DNA reads TGTGCCAGCAGTGAAGTGGTCTCTGGAAACACCATATATTTT. This gives the protein CASSEVVSGNTIYF.

The V gene is TRBV24-1, the J gene TRBJ1-5; D is undetermined. V lost 6 bases and J 1 base, leaving 12 bases between the germline ends. CDR1 is KGHDR, CDR2 SFDVKD, per germline. This CDR3 spans 15 amino acids. CDR3: CATSPVRVSNQPQHF. CDR3 nucleotides: TGTGCCACCAGTCCCGTCCGGGTCAGCAATCAGCCCCAGCATTTT.

The chain uses TRBV2 and TRBJ1-2; D is uncertain. The CDR3 is made up of 15 amino acids. Germline V lookup: CDR1 SNHLY, CDR2 FYNNEI. The V end was cut by 5 bases, the J end by 0 bases, with 13 bases between. The CDR3 DNA is TGTGCCAGCAGTACCACCCGACACCCTAACTATGGCTACACCTTC. Its translation is CASSTTRHPNYGYTF.

The gene calls are TRBV30 and TRBJ1-2, with D hard to call. V was pared by 1 base and J by 7 bases, with 13 bases between. Per germline, CDR1 GTSNPN and CDR2 SVGIG (reference sequence). The CDR3 extends over 13 amino acids. The CDR3 DNA reads as TGTGCCTGGAGTGCAGATTCAAGCGGTGGCTACACCTTC. The encoded protein is CAWSADSSGGYTF.

The chain combines TRBV20-1 with TRBJ1-2; TRBD1 matches 8 bases. Looked up from germline, CDR1 is DFQATT and CDR2 is SNEGSKA (reference sequence). CDR3 length: 18 amino acids. V lost 2 bases, J lost 4 bases, and 18 bases stayed unmatched. CDR3 sequence (DNA): TGCAGTGCTAGAAATACTATTTATCTCCAGGGGGCGAGCTATGGCTACACCTTC. Translated, it gives CSARNTIYLQGASYGYTF.